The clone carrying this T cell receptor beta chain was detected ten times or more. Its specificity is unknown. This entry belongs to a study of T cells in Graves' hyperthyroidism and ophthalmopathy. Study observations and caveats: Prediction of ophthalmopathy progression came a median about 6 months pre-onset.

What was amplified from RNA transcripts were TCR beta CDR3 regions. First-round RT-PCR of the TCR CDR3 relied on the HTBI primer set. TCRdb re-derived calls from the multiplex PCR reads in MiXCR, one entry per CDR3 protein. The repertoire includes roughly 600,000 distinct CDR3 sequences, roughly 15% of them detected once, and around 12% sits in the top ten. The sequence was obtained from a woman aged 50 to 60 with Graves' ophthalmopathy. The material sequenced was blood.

CDR3: CASSLAVTSGPGTQYF. The DNA for the CDR3 is TGTGCCAGCAGCTTAGCGGTGACTAGCGGCCCCGGGACCCAGTACTTC. The V call is TRBV7-6, the J call TRBJ2-5; 9 bases align to TRBD2. The germline CDR1 and CDR2 sequences are SGHVS and FNYEAQ. This CDR3 is built from 16 residues. The J segment lost 7 bases and the V segment lost 0 bases, leaving 9 bases of the junction unmatched.